This TCR beta chain was identified during a study of early T cells in non-severe SARS-CoV-2 infection. As for the study in general: Sequencing of unsorted whole blood was done on bulk RNA, leaving chains unpaired.

Each single cDNA molecule received a unique molecular identifier. From the 5' RACE reads, TCRdb called clonotypes with MiXCR, one entry per CDR3 protein. Found here are about 110,000 distinct CDR3 sequences, around 12% of them singletons; the top ten hold about 4%. CDR3 length: 13 residues. Germline V gives CDR1 LGHDT, CDR2 YNNKEL (reference sequence). V lost 8 bases and J lost 2; bases outside the gene matches: 4. This clonotype occurred a few times. The V gene is TRBV3-1, the J gene TRBJ2-3, with TRBD1 matching over 7 bases. Sequencing used whole blood, obtained at baseline. The TCR was taken from an adult who was a healthcare worker with PCR-confirmed SARS-CoV-2 infection or an uninfected control (not recorded which). CDR3: CASADRNTDTQYF. In DNA, the CDR3 is TGTGCCAGCGCGGACAGGAACACAGATACGCAGTATTTT.